The 18 T cell receptor beta chains presented below share a single source sample, sequenced in a study of siplizumab effects on memory and regulatory T cells. Clones were read by immunoSEQ multiplex PCR, and TCRdb kept only the in-frame ones, dropping some. This table has about 98,000 clones, around nine tenths appearing once. Sequencing was carried out using CD4+ T cells sorted from blood. Every receptor here comes from a human donor in good health.

V gene TRBV4-2 combines with J gene TRBJ2-5; 15 positions match TRBD2. The CDR3 is 19 residues long. Trimming removed 0 bases from V and 0 bases from J; junction bases left unmatched: 5. Germline assignment: CDR1 LGHNA and CDR2 YNFKEQ. CDR3 nucleotide sequence: TGTGCCAGCAGCCAAGAGGGACTAGCGGGAGGAGGATACCAAGAGACCCAGTACTTC. It yields the protein CASSQEGLAGGGYQETQYF.

V gene TRBV4-2 combines with J gene TRBJ1-3; 8 positions match TRBD1. This CDR3 comprises 16 residues. The V and J ends lost 1 base and 3 bases, in that order; junction bases with no gene match: 5. Germline V lookup: CDR1 LGHNA, CDR2 YNFKEQ. The CDR3 nucleotides are TGTGCCAGCAGCCAAGTGACAGGGGCGGTTGGAAACACCATATATTTT. This codes for CASSQVTGAVGNTIYF.

This clone has just a few counts. The V and J genes are TRBV5-1 and TRBJ1-1; possibly TRBD1 for D (6 bases). Germline CDR1 and CDR2: SGHRS and YFSETQ. The CDR3 loop spans 13 amino acids. Trimming removed 4 bases at V and 2 bases at J, with 9 bases between. The CDR3 DNA follows: TGCGCCAGCAGCCCGGACAGCAACACTGAAGCTTTCTTT. Protein sequence: CASSPDSNTEAFF.

The chain links TRBV29-1 to TRBJ1-2, with D possibly matching TRBD1 (5 bases). Germline loops: CDR1 SQVTM, CDR2 ANQGSEA. V lost 0 bases, J lost 4 bases, and 9 bases lay in between. This CDR3 has 13 amino acids. The CDR3: CSVEDGGFYGYTF. DNA for the CDR3: TGCAGCGTTGAAGATGGGGGGTTCTATGGCTACACCTTC.

This chain joins TRBV10-3 and TRBJ2-1; D is undetermined. Trimming removed 10 bases at V and 0 bases at J, with 10 bases between. Germline CDR1 is ENHRY and CDR2 is SYGVKD. CDR3 length equals 13 residues. The CDR3 region has the DNA TGTGCCACCTACAATCCCTCCTACAATGAGCAGTTCTTC. Its protein product is CATYNPSYNEQFF.

This chain joins TRBV28 and TRBJ2-2, with 8 nucleotides matching TRBD2. V trimming: 7 bases; J trimming: 0 bases; junction bases outside the gene matches: 4. CDR1 is MDHEN, CDR2 SYDVKM, per germline. This CDR3 is 15 amino acids long. This CDR3 reads CASTVAGPNTGELFF. CDR3 DNA sequence: TGTGCCAGCACCGTAGCGGGACCGAACACCGGGGAGCTGTTTTTT.

The rearrangement links TRBV2 to TRBJ1-5; TRBD1 matches at 9 bases. Unmatched junction bases numbered 5, after V lost 5 bases and J lost 3 bases. Germline values: CDR1 SNHLY, CDR2 FYNNEI. The CDR3 covers 15 residues. This CDR3 reads CASSNGQGNNQPQHF. CDR3 nucleotide sequence: TGTGCCAGCAGTAACGGACAGGGGAACAATCAGCCCCAGCATTTT. The whole variable domain, filled in from reference TRBV2 and TRBJ1-5, reads EPEVTQTPSHQVTQMGQEVILRCVPISNHLYFYWYRQILGQKVEFLVSFYNNEISEKSEIFDDQFSVERPDGSNFTLKIRSTKLEDSAMYFCASSNGQGNNQPQHFGDGTRLSIL.

This chain uses TRBV30 with TRBJ2-5; maybe TRBD1 (6 bases). Trimming took 0 bases from V and 2 from J, leaving 13 bases between them. The CDR3 runs to 15 residues. In germline, CDR1 is GTSNPN, CDR2 SVGIG (reference sequence). The CDR3 region has the DNA TGTGCCTGGAGTGTTGGGACGGGACATCAAGAGACCCAGTACTTC. Residues: CAWSVGTGHQETQYF.

V gene TRBV5-1 combines with J gene TRBJ1-1; D is perhaps TRBD1 (5 bases). Germline V gene sequence: CDR1 SGHRS, CDR2 YFSETQ. Trimming left V 1 base short and J 10 bases short, with 20 bases between. The CDR3 extends over 15 amino acids. CDR3 sequence: CASSLSGGGFRRAFF. DNA of the CDR3: TGCGCCAGCAGCTTGTCGGGGGGAGGTTTTCGCCGAGCTTTCTTT.

This sequence joins TRBV7-9 and TRBJ2-7; tentative D call: TRBD1 (5 bases). CDR3 length: 18 residues. Between the trimmed V and J ends, which lost 4 bases and 2 bases, there was a span of 24 bases. Germline assignment: CDR1 SEHNR and CDR2 FQNEAQ (reference sequence). The DNA of the CDR3 is TGTGCCAGCAGCTCCCAGGGTGGACGGACACAAAGACCCTACGAGCAGTACTTC. Its protein product is CASSSQGGRTQRPYEQYF. The whole variable domain, filled in from reference TRBV7-9 and TRBJ2-7, reads DTGVSQNPRHKITKRGQNVTFRCDPISEHNRLYWYRQTLGQGPEFLTYFQNEAQLEKSRLLSDRFSAERPKGSFSTLEIQRTEQGDSAMYLCASSSQGGRTQRPYEQYFGPGTRLTVT.

Concerning this clone itself: Other DNA sequences in the sample encode the same CDR3. The V call is TRBV18, the J call TRBJ2-3, with D hard to call. The V end was cut by 3 bases, the J end by 0 bases, with 4 bases between. Germline values: CDR1 KGHSH, CDR2 LQKENI. The CDR3 extends over 13 amino acids. The CDR3 loop is CASSPPSTDTQYF. The CDR3 DNA follows: TGTGCCAGCTCACCTCCTAGCACAGATACGCAGTATTTT. Based on the CDR3 plus reference TRBV18 and TRBJ2-3, the full variable domain is NAGVMQNPRHLVRRRGQEARLRCSPMKGHSHVYWYRQLPEEGLKFMVYLQKENIIDESGMPKERFSAEFPKEGPSILRIQQVVRGDSAAYFCASSPPSTDTQYFGPGTRLTVL.

V and J are TRBV30 and TRBJ1-1; possible D gene TRBD1, 5 bases. There are 17 residues in the CDR3. The V gene's germline CDR1 is GTSNPN and CDR2 SVGIG (reference sequence). V lost 1 base to trimming and J lost 3 bases, with 21 bases between them. The CDR3, as DNA: TGTGCCTGGAGTGGACAAATCTGGAGCAGGGTGGACACTGAAGCTTTCTTT. The encoded protein is CAWSGQIWSRVDTEAFF.

The J gene is TRBJ2-7, the V gene TRBV7-2, with 8 positions matching TRBD1. The CDR3 length is 15 residues. From germline, CDR1 is SGHTA and CDR2 FQGNSA. J was trimmed by 4 bases and V by 5 bases; bases with no gene match: 10. In DNA, the CDR3 is TGTGCCAGCAGCCACCAGGACAGGGTAGAATACGAGCAGTACTTC. Translation gives CASSHQDRVEYEQYF. Full variable domain (rest looked up from reference TRBV7-2 and TRBJ2-7): GAGVSQSPSNKVTEKGKDVELRCDPISGHTALYWYRQSLGQGLEFLIYFQGNSAPDKSGLPSDRFSAERTGGSVSTLTIQRTQQEDSAVYLCASSHQDRVEYEQYFGPGTRLTVT.

V gene TRBV28 combines with J gene TRBJ1-2; D is unclear. CDR1 and CDR2 (germline): MDHEN, SYDVKM. The CDR3 sequence is 12 residues long. The V end was cut by 5 bases, the J end by 6 bases, with 10 bases between. As DNA, the CDR3 is TGTGCCAGCAGTCCCCTTATCCATGGCTACACCTTC. It is translated as CASSPLIHGYTF.

The chain is built from TRBV2 and TRBJ1-5; D is ambiguous. This CDR3 spans 15 amino acids. V dropped 6 bases and J dropped 5 bases, with 17 bases sitting between them. The V gene's germline CDR1 is SNHLY and CDR2 FYNNEI. The CDR3 protein is CASRVGRRPDQPQHF. Here the CDR3 DNA reads TGTGCCAGCAGGGTGGGGAGAAGGCCTGATCAGCCCCAGCATTTT.

The CDR3 DNA follows: TGTGCCAGCAGTTGGGGGGACACAAACAATGAGCAGTTCTTC. This encodes CASSWGDTNNEQFF. This chain joins TRBV6-5 and TRBJ2-1, with D perhaps matching TRBD1 or TRBD2 (6 bases each). Trimming left V 4 bases short and J 5 bases short, with 12 bases between. The CDR3 spans 14 residues. Germline V gene data show CDR1 as MNHEY and CDR2 as SVGAGI.

This sequence joins TRBV6-5 and TRBJ2-5, with D tentatively TRBD1 (6 bases). V shed 5 bases and J shed 1 base, with 14 bases lying between them. The CDR3 has 15 amino acids. Germline loops: CDR1 MNHEY, CDR2 SVGAGI. Here the CDR3 reads CASSLQGRTQETQYF. The CDR3 bases are TGTGCCAGCAGTCTACAGGGACGGACCCAAGAGACCCAGTACTTC.

V and J are TRBV11-3 and TRBJ2-2; D may be TRBD1 or TRBD2 (5 bases each). CDR1 is SGHNT, CDR2 YENEEA, per germline. Trimming took 5 bases from V and 9 from J, leaving 19 bases between them. The CDR3 has 15 residues. CDR3 protein: CASSLGLGVDRELFF. The DNA for the CDR3 is TGTGCCAGCAGCCTAGGCCTGGGGGTTGACCGGGAGCTGTTTTTT.